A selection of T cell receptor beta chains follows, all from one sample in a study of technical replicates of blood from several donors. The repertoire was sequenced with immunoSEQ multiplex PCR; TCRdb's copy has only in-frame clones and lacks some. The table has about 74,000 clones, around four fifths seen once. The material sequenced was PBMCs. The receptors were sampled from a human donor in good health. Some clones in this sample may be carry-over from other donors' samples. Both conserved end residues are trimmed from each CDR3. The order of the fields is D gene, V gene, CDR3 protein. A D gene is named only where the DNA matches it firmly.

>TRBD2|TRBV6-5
ASSSAAGVADEQF
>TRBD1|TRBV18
ASSPFVDRVRRETQY
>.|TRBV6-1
ASTEVYSNQPQH
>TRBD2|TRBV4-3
ASSQDGGRALSEQY
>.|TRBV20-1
SAPNYNEQF
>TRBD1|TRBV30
AWTGTDNEKLF
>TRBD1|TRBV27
ASSDRGLAEAF
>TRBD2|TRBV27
ASSYRWEGPYEQY
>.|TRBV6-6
ASRPSTGIGYGYT
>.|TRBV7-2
ASSFSKRVQETQY
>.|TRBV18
ASSQFTGEVLYEQY
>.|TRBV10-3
AISDEEKLF
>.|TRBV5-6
ASSFLLTGSQETQY
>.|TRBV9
ASSVGGGGTEAF
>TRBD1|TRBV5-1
ASSLVGTGPEEQY
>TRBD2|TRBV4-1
ASRRLAGTGELF
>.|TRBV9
ASSPLPGNTDTQY
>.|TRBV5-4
ASIRWGDETQY
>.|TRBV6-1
ASSKAGSNEKLF
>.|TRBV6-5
ASSLTGKQPQH
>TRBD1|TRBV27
ASSSKTGSNYGYT
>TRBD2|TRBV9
ASSDYSAGDYEQY
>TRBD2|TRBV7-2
ASSSPGLAGDNEQF
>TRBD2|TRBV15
ATSRDRRAGITDTQY
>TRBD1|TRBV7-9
ASSLASGGIEQF
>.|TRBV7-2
ASSSRQTTDTQY
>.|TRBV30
AWSVTGSYEQY
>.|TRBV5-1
ASGTTQETQY
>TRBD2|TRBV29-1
SVLADSTDTQY
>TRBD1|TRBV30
AWSPGGQGVHT
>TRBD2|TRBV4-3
ASSQDRSGGPPYNEQF
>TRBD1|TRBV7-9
ASSSSGQGLYGYT
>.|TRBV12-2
ASRHNPREGPYEQY
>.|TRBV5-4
ASSLDIPYEQY
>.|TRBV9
ASSPRTVASYEQY
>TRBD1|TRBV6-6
ASSYTGTGYNYGYT
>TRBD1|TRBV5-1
ASCGGGGNTEAF
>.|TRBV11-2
ATLSGDNYGYT
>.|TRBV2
ASSPYGSSAIY
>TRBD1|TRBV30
AWTRDSYGYT
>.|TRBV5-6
ASSRGGNQPQH
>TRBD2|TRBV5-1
ASSLTSGGAYEQF
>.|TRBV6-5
ASSYLGASNTEAF
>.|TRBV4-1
ASSQGGGTGELF
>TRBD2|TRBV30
AWSTQPGLVRSEQF
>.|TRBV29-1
SVEESYEQY
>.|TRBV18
ASSPTRVGYEQY
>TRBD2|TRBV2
ASSDSSLAGGFADTQY